This TCR beta chain came from a study of blood T cell repertoires in COVID-19. Whole-study context: The origin of the acute and convalescent COVID-19 samples was the United States, Italy and Spain.

Sequencing used immunoSEQ multiplex PCR; TCRdb keeps in-frame clones, though not all of them. This sample yields about 130,000 clones, of which approximately 84% are seen a single time; more than 10% belongs to the top ten. CDR3 length: 14 amino acids. V lost 1 base to trimming and J lost 4 bases, with 9 bases between them. CDR1 and CDR2 from the germline V gene are LNHNV and YYDKDF (reference sequence). Input material: peripheral blood. The chain joins TRBV15 to TRBJ2-3; possibly TRBD2 for D (6 bases). The receptor's source is a human donor in a cohort sampled during active COVID-19. CDR3 region: CATSRVSGADTQYF. In DNA form, the CDR3 reads TGTGCCACCAGCAGAGTTTCGGGGGCAGATACGCAGTATTTT.